The 2 T cell receptor beta chains below were found in one sample sequenced in a study of T cell changes during pregnancy in multiple sclerosis. Data came from immunoSEQ multiplex PCR; TCRdb stores just in-frame clones and leaves some out. The sample records around 45,000 clones, less than 95% being singletons. Sample: CD4+ T cells from peripheral blood mononuclear cells, taken in the third trimester of pregnancy. The receptors here all came from a female donor with multiple sclerosis, enrolled in a pregnancy study.

This chain joins TRBV9 and TRBJ2-1, with TRBD2 identical over 14 bases. The CDR3 loop spans 17 amino acids. The J segment lost 0 bases and the V segment lost 4 bases, leaving 3 bases of the junction unmatched. Germline CDR1 reads SGDLS; CDR2 reads YYNGEE. The CDR3 DNA reads as TGTGCCAGCAGCCTTGGGACTAGCGGGAGCTCCTACAATGAGCAGTTCTTC. Its translation: CASSLGTSGSSYNEQFF. Variable domain in full (rest from reference TRBV9 and TRBJ2-1): DSGVTQTPKHLITATGQRVTLRCSPRSGDLSVYWYQQSLDQGLQFLIQYYNGEERAKGNILERFSAQQFPDLHSELNLSSLELGDSALYFCASSLGTSGSSYNEQFFGPGTRLTVL.

The chain recombines TRBV7-2 with TRBJ2-3; 10 positions agree with TRBD2. V was clipped by 7 bases and J by 1 base; unmatched bases: 2. CDR1 is SGHTA and CDR2 is FQGNSA in the germline V gene. The CDR3 runs 14 residues. The CDR3 is CASTTSGGTDTQYF. CDR3 DNA sequence: TGTGCCAGCACCACTAGCGGGGGCACAGATACGCAGTATTTT.